This is a list of T cell receptor beta chains from one sample in a study of breast tumors, draining lymph nodes, adjacent tissues. TCRdb itself ran the multiplex PCR reads through MiXCR, one entry per CDR3 protein. The table records around 290,000 distinct CDR3 sequences, 30% of them present only once. What was sequenced was axillary lymph node tissue. These receptors were taken from a female donor with breast cancer. Some clones in this sample may be carry-over from other donors' samples. CDR3s include the opening cysteine and the closing phenylalanine or tryptophan.

v_gene,CDR3aa
TRBV7-9,CASSFAGVGEAKNIQYF
TRBV20-1,CSAEDRENEKLFF
TRBV29-1,CSRDRAGGYTF
TRBV18,CAGSPRNSEQYF
TRBV7-2,CASSWTGQNQPQHF
TRBV6-2/TRBV6-3,CASRHRTGANVLTF
TRBV6-5,CASSHGGTSYERYF
TRBV7-2,CASSPQDSPGELFF
TRBV20-1,CSAIILGRETEQYF
TRBV3-1,CASSQDPHPSDTQYF
TRBV4-3,CASSQDTVNQPQHF